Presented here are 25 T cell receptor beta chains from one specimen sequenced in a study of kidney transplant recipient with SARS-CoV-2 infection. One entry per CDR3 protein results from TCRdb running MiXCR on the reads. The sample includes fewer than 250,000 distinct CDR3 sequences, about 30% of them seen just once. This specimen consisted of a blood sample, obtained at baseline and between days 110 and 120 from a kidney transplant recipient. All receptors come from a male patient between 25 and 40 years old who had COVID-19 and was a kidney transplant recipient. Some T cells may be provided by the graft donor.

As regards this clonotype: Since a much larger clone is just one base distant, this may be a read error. Here the CDR3 DNA reads TGCGCCAGCGGCAAAAGGGGGGGGTTATCTGAAAAACTGTTTTTT. Translation: CASGKRGGLSEKLFF. This sequence joins TRBV5-1 and TRBJ1-4; tentatively, D is TRBD1 (6 bases). This CDR3 has 15 amino acids. Germline values: CDR1 SGHRS, CDR2 YFSETQ. The ends were cut back, 7 bases at V and 7 bases at J, with 20 bases in the middle.

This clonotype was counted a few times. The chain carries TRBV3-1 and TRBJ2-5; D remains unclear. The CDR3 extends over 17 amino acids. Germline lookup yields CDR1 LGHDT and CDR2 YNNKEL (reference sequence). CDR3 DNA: TGTTCCGGCAGCCGGTGTCATCCCATTTCTTTCTCTGAGACCCAGTACTTC. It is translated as CSGSRCHPISFSETQYF.

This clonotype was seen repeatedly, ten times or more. CDR3 amino acids: CASRLVGGYPGQVEQYF. In DNA, the CDR3 is TGTGCAAGTCGCTTAGTAGGTGGATACCCCGGCCAGGTCGAGCAGTACTTC. V usage is TRBV12-2 and J usage is TRBJ2-7; the table's D call, TRBD1, has no DNA check behind it. TRBV12-2 has pseudogene status. This CDR3 comprises 17 residues.

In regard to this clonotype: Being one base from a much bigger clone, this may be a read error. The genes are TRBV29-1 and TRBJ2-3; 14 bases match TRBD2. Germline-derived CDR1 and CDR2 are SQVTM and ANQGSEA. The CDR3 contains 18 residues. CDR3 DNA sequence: TGCAGTGGACTCGGGACTAGCGGGAGTCCCCCCCTCACAGATACGCAGTATTTT. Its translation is CSGLGTSGSPPLTDTQYF.

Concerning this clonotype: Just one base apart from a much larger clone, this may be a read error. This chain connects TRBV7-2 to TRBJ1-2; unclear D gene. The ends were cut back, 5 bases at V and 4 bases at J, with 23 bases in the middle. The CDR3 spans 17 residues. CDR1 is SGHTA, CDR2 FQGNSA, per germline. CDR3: CASSKDSRDGKAYGYTF. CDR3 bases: TGTGCCAGCAGCAAGGATTCCAGAGACGGAAAGGCCTATGGCTACACCTTC.

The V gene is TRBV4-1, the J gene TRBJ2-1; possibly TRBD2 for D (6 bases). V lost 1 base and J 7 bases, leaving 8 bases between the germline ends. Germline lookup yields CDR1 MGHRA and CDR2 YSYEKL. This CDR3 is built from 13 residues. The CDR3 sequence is CASSQAGRNEQFF. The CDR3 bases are TGCGCCAGCAGCCAAGCGGGGAGGAATGAGCAGTTCTTC.

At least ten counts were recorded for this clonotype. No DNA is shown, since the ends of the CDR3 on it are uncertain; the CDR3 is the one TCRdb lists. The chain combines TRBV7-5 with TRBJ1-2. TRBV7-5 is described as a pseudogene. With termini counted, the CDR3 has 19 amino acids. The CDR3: CISVPESRHEVGKTYGYTF.

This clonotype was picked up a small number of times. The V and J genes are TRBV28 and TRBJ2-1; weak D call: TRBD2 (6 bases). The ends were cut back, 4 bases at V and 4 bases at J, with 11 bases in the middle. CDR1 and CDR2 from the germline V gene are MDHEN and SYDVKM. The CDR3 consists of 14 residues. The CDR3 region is CASSSALAYNEQFF. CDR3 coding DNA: TGTGCCAGCAGTTCGGCGCTAGCGTACAATGAGCAGTTCTTC.

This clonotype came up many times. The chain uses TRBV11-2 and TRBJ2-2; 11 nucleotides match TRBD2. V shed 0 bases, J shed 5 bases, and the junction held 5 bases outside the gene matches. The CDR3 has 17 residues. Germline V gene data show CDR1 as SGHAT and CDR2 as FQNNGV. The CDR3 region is CASSLDQLAGVTGELFF. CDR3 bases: TGTGCCAGCAGCTTAGATCAACTAGCGGGAGTTACCGGGGAGCTGTTTTTT. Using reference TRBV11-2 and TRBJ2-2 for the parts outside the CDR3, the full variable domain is EAGVAQSPRYKIIEKRQSVAFWCNPISGHATLYWYQQILGQGPKLLIQFQNNGVVDDSQLPKDRFSAERLKGVDSTLKIQPAKLEDSAVYLCASSLDQLAGVTGELFFGEGSRLTVL.

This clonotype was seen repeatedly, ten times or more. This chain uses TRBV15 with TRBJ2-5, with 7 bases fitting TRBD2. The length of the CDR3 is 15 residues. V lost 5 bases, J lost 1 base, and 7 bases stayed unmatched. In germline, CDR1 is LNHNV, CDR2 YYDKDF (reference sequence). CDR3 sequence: CATSPPSGIQETQYF. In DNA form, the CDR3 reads TGTGCCACCAGCCCCCCCAGCGGGATCCAAGAGACCCAGTACTTC.

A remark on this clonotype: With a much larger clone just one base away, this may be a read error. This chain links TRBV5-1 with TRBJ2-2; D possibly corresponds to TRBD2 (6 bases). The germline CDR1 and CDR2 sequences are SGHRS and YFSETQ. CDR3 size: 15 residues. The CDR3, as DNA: TGCGCCGGCAGCTCCGGGACTCCTAATGTCGGGGAGCTGTTTTTT. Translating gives CAGSSGTPNVGELFF.

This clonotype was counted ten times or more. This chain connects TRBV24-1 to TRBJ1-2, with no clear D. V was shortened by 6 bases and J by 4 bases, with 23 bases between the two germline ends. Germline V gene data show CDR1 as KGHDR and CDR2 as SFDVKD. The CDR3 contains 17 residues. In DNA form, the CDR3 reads TGTGCCACCAGTCTTGGTAATAGTACCAGAAAGACCTATGGCTACACCTTC. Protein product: CATSLGNSTRKTYGYTF.

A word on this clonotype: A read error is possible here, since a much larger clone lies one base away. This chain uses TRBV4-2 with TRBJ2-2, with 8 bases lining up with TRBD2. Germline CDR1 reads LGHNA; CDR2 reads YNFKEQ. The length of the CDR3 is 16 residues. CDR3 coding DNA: TGTGCCAGCGGCCAAGCCGGGGGGGGGCACACCGGGGAGCTGTTTTTT. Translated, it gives CASGQAGGGHTGELFF.

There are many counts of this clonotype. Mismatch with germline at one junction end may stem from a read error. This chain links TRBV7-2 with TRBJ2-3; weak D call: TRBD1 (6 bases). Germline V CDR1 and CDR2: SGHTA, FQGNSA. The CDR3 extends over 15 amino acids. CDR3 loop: CASSLGSGARDTQYF. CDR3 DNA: TGTGCCAGCAGTTTAGGGTCAGGGGCAAGGGATACGCAGTATTTT.

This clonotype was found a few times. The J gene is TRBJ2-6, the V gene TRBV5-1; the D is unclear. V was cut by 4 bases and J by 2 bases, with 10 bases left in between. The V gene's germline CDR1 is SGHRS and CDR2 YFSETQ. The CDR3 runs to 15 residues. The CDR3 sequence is CASSDLPPGANVLTF. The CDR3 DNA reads TGCGCCAGCAGCGACCTCCCGCCTGGGGCCAACGTCCTGACTTTC.

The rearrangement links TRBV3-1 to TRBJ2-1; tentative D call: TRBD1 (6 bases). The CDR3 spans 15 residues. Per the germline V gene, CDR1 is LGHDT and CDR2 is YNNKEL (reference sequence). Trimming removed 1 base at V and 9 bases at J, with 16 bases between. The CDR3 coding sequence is TGTGCCAGCAGCCAAGGAGGGGGTCTACGTGGTGAGCAGTTCTTC. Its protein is CASSQGGGLRGEQFF.

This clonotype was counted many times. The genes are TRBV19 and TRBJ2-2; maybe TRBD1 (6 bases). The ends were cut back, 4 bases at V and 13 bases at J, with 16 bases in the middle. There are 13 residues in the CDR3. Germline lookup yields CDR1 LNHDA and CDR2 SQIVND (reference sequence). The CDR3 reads CASSSDDGRGLFF. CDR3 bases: TGTGCCAGTAGTAGCGACGACGGCAGGGGGCTGTTTTTT. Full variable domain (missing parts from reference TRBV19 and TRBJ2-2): DGGITQSPKYLFRKEGQNVTLSCEQNLNHDAMYWYRQDPGQGLRLIYYSQIVNDFQKGDIAEGYSVSREKKESFPLTVTSAQKNPTAFYLCASSSDDGRGLFFGEGSRLTVL.

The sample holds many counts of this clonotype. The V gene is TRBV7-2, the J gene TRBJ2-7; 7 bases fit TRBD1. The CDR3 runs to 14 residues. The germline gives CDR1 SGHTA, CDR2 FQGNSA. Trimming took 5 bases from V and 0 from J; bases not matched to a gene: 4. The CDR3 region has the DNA TGTGCCAGCAGCCCCCCAGGGGGCTCCTACGAGCAGTACTTC. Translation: CASSPPGGSYEQYF.

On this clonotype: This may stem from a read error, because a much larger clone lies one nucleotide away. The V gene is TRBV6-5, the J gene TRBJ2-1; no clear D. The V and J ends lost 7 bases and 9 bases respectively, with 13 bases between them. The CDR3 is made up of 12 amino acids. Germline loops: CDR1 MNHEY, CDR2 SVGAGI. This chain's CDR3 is CASIGLSGEQFF. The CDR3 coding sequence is TGTGCCAGCATTGGTCTCTCGGGTGAGCAGTTCTTC.

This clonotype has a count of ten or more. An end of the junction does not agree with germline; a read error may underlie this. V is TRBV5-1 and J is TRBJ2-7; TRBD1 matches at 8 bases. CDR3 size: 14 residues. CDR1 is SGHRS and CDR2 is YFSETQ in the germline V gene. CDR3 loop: CASSLGQGGYEQYF. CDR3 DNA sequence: TGTGCCAGCAGCTTAGGACAGGGAGGATACGAGCAGTACTTC.

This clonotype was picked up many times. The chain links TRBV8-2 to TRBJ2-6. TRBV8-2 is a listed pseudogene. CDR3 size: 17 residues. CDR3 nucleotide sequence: TGTGGCATATTGTGCAGGATAACACAAAGTCGGGCCAACGTCCTGACTTTC. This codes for CGILCRITQSRANVLTF.

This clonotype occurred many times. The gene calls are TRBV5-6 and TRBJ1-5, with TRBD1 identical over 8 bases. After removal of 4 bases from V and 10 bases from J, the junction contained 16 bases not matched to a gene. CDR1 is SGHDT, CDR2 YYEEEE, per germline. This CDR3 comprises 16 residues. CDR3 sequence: CASSLSSGGPSQPQHF. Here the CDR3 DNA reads TGTGCCAGCAGCCTATCCTCAGGGGGCCCTTCGCAACCCCAGCATTTT.

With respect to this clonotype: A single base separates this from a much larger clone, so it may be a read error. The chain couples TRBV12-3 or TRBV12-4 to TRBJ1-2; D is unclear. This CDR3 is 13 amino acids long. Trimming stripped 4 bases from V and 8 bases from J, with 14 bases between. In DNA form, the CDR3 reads TGTGCCAGCAGTTCCACGGACCTCGGGGGCTACACCTTC. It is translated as CASSSTDLGGYTF.

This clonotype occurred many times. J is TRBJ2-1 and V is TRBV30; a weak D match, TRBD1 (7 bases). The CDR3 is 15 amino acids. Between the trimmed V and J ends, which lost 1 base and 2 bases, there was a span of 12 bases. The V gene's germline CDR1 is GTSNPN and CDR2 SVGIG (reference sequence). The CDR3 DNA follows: TGTGCCTGGAGTGAGGGGGCGGGGCCCTACAATGAGCAGTTCTTC. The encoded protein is CAWSEGAGPYNEQFF.

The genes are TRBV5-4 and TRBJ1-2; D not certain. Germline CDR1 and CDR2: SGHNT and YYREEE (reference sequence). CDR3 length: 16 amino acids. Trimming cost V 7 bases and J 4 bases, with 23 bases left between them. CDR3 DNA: TGTGCCAGCGATTACGTCGTACCAGGAAAGACCTATGGCTACACCTTC. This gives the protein CASDYVVPGKTYGYTF.